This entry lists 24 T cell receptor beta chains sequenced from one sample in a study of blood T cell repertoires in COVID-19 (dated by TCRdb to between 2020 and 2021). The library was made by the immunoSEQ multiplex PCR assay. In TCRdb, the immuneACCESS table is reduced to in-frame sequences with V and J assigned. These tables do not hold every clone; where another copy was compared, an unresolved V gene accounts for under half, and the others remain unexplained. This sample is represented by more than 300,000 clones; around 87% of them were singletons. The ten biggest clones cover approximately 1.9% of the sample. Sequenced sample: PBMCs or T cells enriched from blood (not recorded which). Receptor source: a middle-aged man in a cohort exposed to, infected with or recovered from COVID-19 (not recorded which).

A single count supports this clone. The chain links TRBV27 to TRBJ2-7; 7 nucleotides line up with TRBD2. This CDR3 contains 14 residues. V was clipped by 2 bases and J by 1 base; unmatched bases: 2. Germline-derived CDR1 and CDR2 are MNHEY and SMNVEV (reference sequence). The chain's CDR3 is CASSLIAGSYEQYF. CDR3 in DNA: TGTGCCAGCAGTTTAATAGCGGGTTCCTACGAGCAGTACTTC.

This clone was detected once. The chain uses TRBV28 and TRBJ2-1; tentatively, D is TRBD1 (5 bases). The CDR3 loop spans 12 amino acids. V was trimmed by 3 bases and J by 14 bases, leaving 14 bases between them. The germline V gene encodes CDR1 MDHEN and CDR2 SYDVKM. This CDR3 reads CASSFQGRSEFF. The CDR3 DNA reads TGTGCCAGCAGTTTTCAGGGAAGGAGCGAGTTCTTC.

The CDR3 DNA reads as TGTGCCAGCAGGGAGGACAGTCTCGGGAATCAGCCCCAGCATTTT. Its translation: CASREDSLGNQPQHF. The chain links TRBV27 to TRBJ1-5; D might be TRBD1 (6 bases). This CDR3 contains 15 residues. Germline V gene sequence: CDR1 MNHEY, CDR2 SMNVEV (reference sequence). Trimming removed 6 bases from V and 4 bases from J, with 16 bases in between.

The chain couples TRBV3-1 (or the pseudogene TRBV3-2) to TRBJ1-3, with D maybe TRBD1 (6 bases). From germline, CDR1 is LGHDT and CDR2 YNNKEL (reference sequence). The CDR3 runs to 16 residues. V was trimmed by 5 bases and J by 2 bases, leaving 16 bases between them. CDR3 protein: CASSLSPQGTGNTIYF. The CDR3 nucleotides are TGTGCCAGCAGCTTATCACCACAGGGAACTGGAAACACCATATATTTT.

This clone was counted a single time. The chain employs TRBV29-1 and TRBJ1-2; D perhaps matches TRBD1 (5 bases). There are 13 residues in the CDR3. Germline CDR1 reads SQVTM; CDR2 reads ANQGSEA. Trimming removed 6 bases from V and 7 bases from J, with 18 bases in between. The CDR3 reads CSVPFEGARGYTF. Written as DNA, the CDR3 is TGCAGCGTCCCCTTCGAAGGGGCGCGTGGCTACACCTTC.

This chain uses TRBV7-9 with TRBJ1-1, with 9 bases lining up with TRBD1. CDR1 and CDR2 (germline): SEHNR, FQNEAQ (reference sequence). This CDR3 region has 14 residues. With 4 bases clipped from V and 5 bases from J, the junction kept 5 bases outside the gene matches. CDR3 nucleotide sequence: TGTGCCAGCAGCTCGGGACAGGGAAAAACTGAAGCTTTCTTT. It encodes CASSSGQGKTEAFF. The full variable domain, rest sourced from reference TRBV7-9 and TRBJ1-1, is DTGVSQNPRHKITKRGQNVTFRCDPISEHNRLYWYRQTLGQGPEFLTYFQNEAQLEKSRLLSDRFSAERPKGSFSTLEIQRTEQGDSAMYLCASSSGQGKTEAFFGQGTRLTVV.

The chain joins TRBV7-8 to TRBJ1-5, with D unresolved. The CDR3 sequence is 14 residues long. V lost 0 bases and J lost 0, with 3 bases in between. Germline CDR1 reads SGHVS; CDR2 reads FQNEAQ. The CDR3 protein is CASSLAHSNQPQHF. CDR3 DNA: TGTGCCAGCAGCTTAGCACATAGCAATCAGCCCCAGCATTTT.

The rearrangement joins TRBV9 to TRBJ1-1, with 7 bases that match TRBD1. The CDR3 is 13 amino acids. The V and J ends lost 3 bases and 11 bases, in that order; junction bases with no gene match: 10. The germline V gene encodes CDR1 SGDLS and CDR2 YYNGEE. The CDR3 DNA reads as TGTGCCAGCAGCGGTGGGGACAGCCACAAGGCTTTCTTT. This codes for CASSGGDSHKAFF.

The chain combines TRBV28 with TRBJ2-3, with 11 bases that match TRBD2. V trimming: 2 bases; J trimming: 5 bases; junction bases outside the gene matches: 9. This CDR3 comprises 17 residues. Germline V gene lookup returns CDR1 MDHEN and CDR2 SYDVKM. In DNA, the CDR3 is TGTGCCAGCAGTTTAACAGTAGCGGGAGGGCGGGAAGATACGCAGTATTTT. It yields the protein CASSLTVAGGREDTQYF.

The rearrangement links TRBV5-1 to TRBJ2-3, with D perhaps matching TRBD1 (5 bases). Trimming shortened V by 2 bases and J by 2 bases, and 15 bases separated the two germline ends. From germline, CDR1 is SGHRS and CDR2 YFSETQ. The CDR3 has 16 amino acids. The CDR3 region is CASSFQGFRSTDTQYF. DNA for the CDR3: TGCGCCAGCAGCTTTCAGGGCTTTCGGTCCACAGATACGCAGTATTTT.

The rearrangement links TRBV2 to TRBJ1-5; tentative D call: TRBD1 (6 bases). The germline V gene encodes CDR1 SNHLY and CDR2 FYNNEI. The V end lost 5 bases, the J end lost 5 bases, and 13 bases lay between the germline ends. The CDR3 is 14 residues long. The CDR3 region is CASSLEGVDQPQHF. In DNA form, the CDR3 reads TGTGCCAGCAGTCTAGAGGGGGTAGATCAGCCCCAGCATTTT.

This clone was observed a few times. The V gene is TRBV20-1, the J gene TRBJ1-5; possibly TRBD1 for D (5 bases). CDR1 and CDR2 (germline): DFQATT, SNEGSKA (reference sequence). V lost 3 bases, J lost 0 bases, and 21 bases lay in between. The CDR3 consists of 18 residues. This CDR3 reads CSASRGPSGQNSNQPQHF. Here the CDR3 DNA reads TGCAGTGCTAGTAGGGGTCCCTCCGGGCAGAATAGCAATCAGCCCCAGCATTTT.

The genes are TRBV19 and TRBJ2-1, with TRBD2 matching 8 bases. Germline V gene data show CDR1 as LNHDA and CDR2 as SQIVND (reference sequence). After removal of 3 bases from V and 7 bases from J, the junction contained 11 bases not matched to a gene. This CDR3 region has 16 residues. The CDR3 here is CASSMIGRAPGNEQFF. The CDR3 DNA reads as TGTGCCAGTAGTATGATCGGGAGGGCCCCGGGTAATGAGCAGTTCTTC.

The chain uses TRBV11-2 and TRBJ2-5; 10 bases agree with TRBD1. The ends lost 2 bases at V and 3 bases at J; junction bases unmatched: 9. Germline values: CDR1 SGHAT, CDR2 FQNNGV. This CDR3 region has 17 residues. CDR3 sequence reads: CASSLLVWDRGKETQYF. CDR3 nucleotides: TGTGCCAGCAGCTTATTGGTTTGGGACAGGGGAAAAGAGACCCAGTACTTC.

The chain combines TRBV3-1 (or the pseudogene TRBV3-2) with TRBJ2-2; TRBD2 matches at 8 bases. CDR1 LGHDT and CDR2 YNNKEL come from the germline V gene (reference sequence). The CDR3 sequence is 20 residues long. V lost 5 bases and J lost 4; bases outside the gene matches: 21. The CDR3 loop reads CASSAERLREGTRLTGELFF. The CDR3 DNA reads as TGTGCCAGCAGCGCGGAAAGACTCAGAGAGGGGACTAGGCTCACCGGGGAGCTGTTTTTT.

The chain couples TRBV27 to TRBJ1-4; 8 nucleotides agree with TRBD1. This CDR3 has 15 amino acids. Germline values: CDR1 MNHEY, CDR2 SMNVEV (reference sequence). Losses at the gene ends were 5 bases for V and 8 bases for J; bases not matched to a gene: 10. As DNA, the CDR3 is TGTGCCAGCAGTACGCCGAGTCAGGGGGCGGAAAAACTGTTTTTT. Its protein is CASSTPSQGAEKLFF.

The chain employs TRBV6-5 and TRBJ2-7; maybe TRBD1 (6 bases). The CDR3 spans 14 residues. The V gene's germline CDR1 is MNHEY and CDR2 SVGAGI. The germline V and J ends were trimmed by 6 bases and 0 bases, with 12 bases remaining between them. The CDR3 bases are TGTGCCAGCAGACAGGGCTACAGCTCCTACGAGCAGTACTTC. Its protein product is CASRQGYSSYEQYF.

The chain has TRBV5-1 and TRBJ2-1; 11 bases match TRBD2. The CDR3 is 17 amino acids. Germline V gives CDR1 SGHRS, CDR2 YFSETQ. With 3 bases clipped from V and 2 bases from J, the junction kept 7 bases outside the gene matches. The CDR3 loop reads CASSWGGLAETYNEQFF. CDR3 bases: TGCGCCAGCAGCTGGGGGGGACTAGCGGAGACCTACAATGAGCAGTTCTTC.

The CDR3 DNA sequence: TGTGCCAGCAGTGATGGCGTCAGGGTCTCCTACGAGCAGTACTTC. Translating gives CASSDGVRVSYEQYF. This rearrangement joins TRBV2 to TRBJ2-7; tentatively, D is TRBD1 (5 bases). Germline V gene data show CDR1 as SNHLY and CDR2 as FYNNEI. The CDR3 loop spans 15 amino acids. Trimming cost V 3 bases and J 0 bases, with 12 bases left between them.

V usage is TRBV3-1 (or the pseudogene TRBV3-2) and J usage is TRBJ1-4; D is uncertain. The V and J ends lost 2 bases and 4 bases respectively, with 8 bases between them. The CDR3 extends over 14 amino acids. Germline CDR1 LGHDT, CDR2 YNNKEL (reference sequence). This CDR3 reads CASSQWGDNEKLFF. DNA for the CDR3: TGTGCCAGCAGCCAATGGGGAGATAATGAAAAACTGTTTTTT.

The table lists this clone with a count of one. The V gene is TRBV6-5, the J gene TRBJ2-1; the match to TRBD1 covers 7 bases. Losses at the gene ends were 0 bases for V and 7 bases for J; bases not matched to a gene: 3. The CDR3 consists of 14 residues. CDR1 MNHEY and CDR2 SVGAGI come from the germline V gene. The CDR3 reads CASSYSGTENEQFF. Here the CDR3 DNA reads TGTGCCAGCAGTTACTCCGGGACAGAGAATGAGCAGTTCTTC.

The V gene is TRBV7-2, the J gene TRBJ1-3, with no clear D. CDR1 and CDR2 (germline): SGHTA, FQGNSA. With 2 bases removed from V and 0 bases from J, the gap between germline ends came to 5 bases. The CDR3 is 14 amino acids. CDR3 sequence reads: CASSLYGSGNTIYF. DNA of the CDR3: TGTGCCAGCAGCTTATACGGCTCTGGAAACACCATATATTTT.

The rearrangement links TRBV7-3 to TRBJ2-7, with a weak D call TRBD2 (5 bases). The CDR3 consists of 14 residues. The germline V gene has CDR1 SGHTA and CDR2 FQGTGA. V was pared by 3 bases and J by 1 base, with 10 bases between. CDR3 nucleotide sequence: TGTGCCAGCAGCTTGAACGGGGAGTCCTACGAGCAGTACTTC. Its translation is CASSLNGESYEQYF.

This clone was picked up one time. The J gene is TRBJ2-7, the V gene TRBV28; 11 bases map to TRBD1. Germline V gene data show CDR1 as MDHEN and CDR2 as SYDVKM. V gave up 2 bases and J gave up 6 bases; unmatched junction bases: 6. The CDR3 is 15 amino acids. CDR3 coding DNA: TGTGCCAGCAGTTTAGGGTGGACAGGGGGCGGCGAGCAGTACTTC. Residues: CASSLGWTGGGEQYF. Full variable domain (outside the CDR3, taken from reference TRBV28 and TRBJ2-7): DVKVTQSSRYLVKRTGEKVFLECVQDMDHENMFWYRQDPGLGLRLIYFSYDVKMKEKGDIPEGYSVSREKKERFSLILESASTNQTSMYLCASSLGWTGGGEQYFGPGTRLTVT.